The rows below give T cell receptor beta chains drawn from one sample of a study of post-analysis software for immune sequencing data. TCRdb reanalysed the PCR reads using MiXCR and keeps one entry per CDR3 protein. This sample carries under 900,000 distinct CDR3 sequences, around 50% of them seen once, and the ten largest clones take about 4.5%. Sequenced material: blood. These receptor sequences come from a girl aged 5-17 years with multiple sclerosis. The CDR3 runs from the conserved cysteine through the conserved F or W. D genes are given only for firm matches. Clone size is not always given. Where it is, it says once, few, many or a class for expanded clones.

j_gene,v_gene,d_gene,abundance,CDR3nt,CDR3aa
TRBJ2-7,TRBV20-1,NA,NA,TGCAGTGCCCGACAGGTTACCCCCTACGAGCAGTACTTC,CSARQVTPYEQYF
TRBJ2-1,TRBV10-3,TRBD2,NA,TGTGCCATCAGTGAGTCAGAGGCGGGAGGTGGACACGATGAGCAGTTCTTC,CAISESEAGGGHDEQFF
TRBJ2-7,TRBV6-6,TRBD2,NA,TGTGCCAGCGCTTCTCCTAGCGGGGGGGTGAATGAGCAGTACTTC,CASASPSGGVNEQYF
TRBJ1-5,TRBV20-1,NA,NA,TGCAGTGCCGGCCACGGCTACAATCAGCCCCAGCATTTT,CSAGHGYNQPQHF
TRBJ2-7,TRBV18,NA,NA,TGTGCCAGCTCACCTGCCGGAGGGGGAAGGGATCAGTACTTC,CASSPAGGGRDQYF
TRBJ2-1,TRBV7-3,TRBD2,NA,TGTGCCAGCAGCGCCGGACTAGCGGGAGTTGAAGAGCAGTTCTTC,CASSAGLAGVEEQFF
TRBJ2-1,TRBV29-1,TRBD2,NA,TGCAGCGTGCGGGGGACCTACAATGAGCAGTTCTTC,CSVRGTYNEQFF
TRBJ2-6,TRBV27,TRBD2,NA,TGTGCCAGCAGTTTCATTCTAGGGACGCCGGGAGGGAACGTCCTGACTTTC,CASSFILGTPGGNVLTF
TRBJ2-3,TRBV4-1,NA,NA,TGCGCCAGCAGCCAAGAAACAATCCTAGACCACACAGATACGCAGTATTTT,CASSQETILDHTDTQYF
TRBJ2-6,TRBV7-2,TRBD1,NA,TGTGCCAGCAGTCGGCCAGGGACAGGGGGCTCTGGGGCCAACGTCCGGACTTTC,CASSRPGTGGSGANVRTF
TRBJ2-1,TRBV7-2,TRBD2,few,TGTGCCAGCTTCGAACGGGCTAGCGGGAGGGCCTCTACCTACAATGAGCAGTTCTTC,CASFERASGRASTYNEQFF
TRBJ2-1,TRBV6-5,TRBD1,NA,TGTGCCAGCAGATGGGGACAGACCTACAATGAGCAGTTCTTC,CASRWGQTYNEQFF
TRBJ2-1,TRBV20-1,TRBD1,few,TGCAGTGCTAGATGGACAGGGTTATACAATGAGCAGTTCTTC,CSARWTGLYNEQFF
TRBJ2-3,TRBV29-1,TRBD2,NA,TGCAGCGTTGTGGGCGGGGGTTTGACAGATACGCAGTATTTT,CSVVGGGLTDTQYF
TRBJ2-7,TRBV25-1,TRBD2,few,TGTGCCAGCAGTGAATACGGACTAGCCCTCTACGAGCAGTACTTC,CASSEYGLALYEQYF
TRBJ2-7,TRBV28,TRBD2,NA,TGTGCCAGCAGTCCTTCGGGACTAATCCCCTACGAGCAGTACTTC,CASSPSGLIPYEQYF
TRBJ2-1,TRBV5-1,TRBD2,NA,TGCGCCAGCACTAAGACTAGCGTAGACAATGAGCAGTTCTTC,CASTKTSVDNEQFF
TRBJ1-2,TRBV29-1,NA,NA,TGCAGCGTTCACTCCTTAGGGGAAGCTAACTATGGCTACACCTTC,CSVHSLGEANYGYTF
TRBJ1-2,TRBV20-1,TRBD1,few,TGCAGTGCTAGCCGACAGGGGATGGCCTATGGCTACACCTTC,CSASRQGMAYGYTF
TRBJ1-1,TRBV12-3/TRBV12-4,NA,few,TGTGCCAGCAGTTGGGCGGGGGCTGGCACTGAAGCTTTCTTT,CASSWAGAGTEAFF
TRBJ2-7,TRBV10-3,TRBD1,few,TGTGCCATCAGTGAGTCAAGCTCATTGTGGACAGGGGCCTACGAGCAGTACTTC,CAISESSSLWTGAYEQYF
TRBJ1-2,TRBV27,TRBD1,few,TGTGCCAGCAGTGGGCAGGACAGGGTATGGGGCTACACCTTC,CASSGQDRVWGYTF
TRBJ1-1,TRBV4-1,NA,NA,TGCGCCAGCAGCCAAGATCAGGGCCGGGGCACTGAAGCTTTCTTT,CASSQDQGRGTEAFF
TRBJ2-7,TRBV5-6,NA,NA,TGTGCCAGCAGGTGGAAGCCTGAAACCTACGAGCAGTACTTC,CASRWKPETYEQYF
TRBJ1-2,TRBV10-3,NA,NA,TGTGCCACCTGGGAGAATGGCTACACCTTC,CATWENGYTF
TRBJ2-1,TRBV5-1,TRBD1,NA,TGCGCCAGCAGCCGGACAGGGATTGGATACAATGAGCAGTTCTTC,CASSRTGIGYNEQFF
TRBJ2-1,TRBV20-1,TRBD2,few,TGCAGTGCTAGAGATTCGAGCGGGGGGGCCGTTGGGAATGAGCAGTTCTTC,CSARDSSGGAVGNEQFF
TRBJ2-5,TRBV10-2,TRBD1,few,TGCGCCAGCAGCGACCGGACAGGCTCCCAAGAGACCCAGTACTTC,CASSDRTGSQETQYF